Listed here are 23 T cell receptor beta chains from one sample, sequenced in a study of blood T cell repertoires in COVID-19. Only in-frame clones appear in the TCRdb table, and some are missing; sequencing was by immunoSEQ multiplex PCR. In the table there are about 46,000 clones, 86% of which are singletons. Sequences were obtained from PBMCs or T cells enriched from blood (not recorded which). The receptor source for this set is a woman between 50 and 59 years old who had recovered from COVID-19.

This clone was observed a handful of times. The chain has TRBV5-1 and TRBJ1-1; 7 bases agree with TRBD1. J lost 4 bases, V lost 7 bases, and 13 bases had no gene match. The CDR3 is 15 amino acids. Germline CDR1 is SGHRS and CDR2 is YFSETQ. CDR3 DNA: TGCGCCAGCTCCATCCGACAGGGCATGGCCACTGAAGCTTTCTTT. As protein: CASSIRQGMATEAFF.

The chain uses TRBV18 and TRBJ2-7, with D possibly TRBD2 on 6 matching bases. The CDR3 has 13 amino acids. Germline loops: CDR1 KGHSH, CDR2 LQKENI. Trimming pared 3 bases from V and 6 bases from J, leaving 12 bases between. The CDR3 coding sequence is TGTGCCAGCTCACCCGATTTGGGAGGCGAGCAGTACTTC. It is translated as CASSPDLGGEQYF.

J is TRBJ2-1 and V is TRBV10-3; 7 positions match TRBD1. The J segment lost 5 bases and the V segment lost 6 bases, leaving 4 bases of the junction unmatched. The CDR3 covers 13 residues. Germline V gene data show CDR1 as ENHRY and CDR2 as SYGVKD. CDR3 nucleotide sequence: TGTGCCATCAGGGGAGACAGGGACAATGAGCAGTTCTTC. Its protein is CAIRGDRDNEQFF.

The genes are TRBV5-1 and TRBJ1-2, with 8 bases matching TRBD1. The V and J ends lost 4 bases and 3 bases, in that order; junction bases with no gene match: 8. Germline V CDR1 and CDR2: SGHRS, YFSETQ. The CDR3 is made up of 15 amino acids. The CDR3 spells CASSAGQGVYYGYTF. The CDR3 bases are TGCGCCAGCAGCGCCGGACAGGGAGTATACTATGGCTACACCTTC.

J is TRBJ2-7 and V is TRBV6-2 or TRBV6-3; D perhaps matches TRBD1 (6 bases). The V end was cut by 6 bases, the J end by 3 bases, with 18 bases between. The CDR3 sequence is 15 residues long. Germline V lookup: CDR1 MNHEY, CDR2 SVGEGT. CDR3 bases: TGTGCCAGCAGCCCTCGATTAAGGACAGTCTACGAGCAGTACTTC. Protein: CASSPRLRTVYEQYF.

This clone has only one observation. In DNA form, the CDR3 reads TGTGCCAGTAGTATGGGGACAGGGAATCAAGGCGGCTACACCTTC. It translates to CASSMGTGNQGGYTF. The chain links TRBV19 to TRBJ1-2, with 9 bases that match TRBD1. V lost 3 bases and J lost 8; bases outside the gene matches: 10. The CDR3 has 15 amino acids. Germline-derived CDR1 and CDR2 are LNHDA and SQIVND (reference sequence).

The gene calls are TRBV6-5 and TRBJ1-2; 8 bases match TRBD1. V lost 0 bases, J lost 5 bases, and 5 bases stayed unmatched. Germline-derived CDR1 and CDR2 are MNHEY and SVGAGI. This CDR3 spans 15 amino acids. The CDR3 nucleotides read TGTGCCAGCAGTTACTCGTATGGGACAGGATATGGCTACACCTTC. This translates into CASSYSYGTGYGYTF.

The chain links TRBV28 to TRBJ2-2, with 13 bases matching TRBD2. Per the germline V gene, CDR1 is MDHEN and CDR2 is SYDVKM. The J segment lost 3 bases and the V segment lost 10 bases, leaving 14 bases of the junction unmatched. The CDR3 has 18 amino acids. CDR3 in amino acids: CAIPKGLAGIADTGELFF. As DNA, the CDR3 is TGTGCCATCCCGAAGGGACTAGCGGGAATCGCGGACACCGGGGAGCTGTTTTTT.

The chain carries TRBV6-2 or TRBV6-3 and TRBJ2-5, with D possibly being TRBD1 (6 bases). The CDR3 has 15 residues. Germline V gene sequence: CDR1 MNHEY, CDR2 SVGEGT. Deletions cut 4 bases from V and 1 base from J, with 13 bases between. CDR3 amino acids: CASSSYRTAQETQYF. The CDR3 DNA sequence: TGTGCCAGCAGTTCCTATCGGACAGCCCAAGAGACCCAGTACTTC.

This chain's CDR3 is CASSLRTSGGRSGELFF. The CDR3 DNA reads as TGTGCCAGCAGCCTCCGGACTAGCGGGGGGAGGTCCGGGGAGCTGTTTTTT. The rearrangement uses TRBV7-9 and TRBJ2-2; 14 nucleotides agree with TRBD2. The CDR3 runs 17 residues. The germline gives CDR1 SEHNR, CDR2 FQNEAQ (reference sequence). J was trimmed by 6 bases and V by 5 bases; bases with no gene match: 8.

The chain combines TRBV7-9 with TRBJ2-5; 8 positions match TRBD1. V lost 4 bases, J lost 2 bases, and 3 bases stayed unmatched. The CDR3 contains 14 residues. Germline loops: CDR1 SEHNR, CDR2 FQNEAQ (reference sequence). The CDR3: CASSSRTGQETQYF. In nucleotides, the CDR3 is TGTGCCAGCAGCTCAAGGACAGGGCAAGAGACCCAGTACTTC. The full variable domain, completed using reference TRBV7-9 and TRBJ2-5, is DTGVSQNPRHKITKRGQNVTFRCDPISEHNRLYWYRQTLGQGPEFLTYFQNEAQLEKSRLLSDRFSAERPKGSFSTLEIQRTEQGDSAMYLCASSSRTGQETQYFGPGTRLLVL.

This sequence joins TRBV27 and TRBJ2-1; TRBD2 agrees at 13 bases. CDR1 and CDR2 from the germline V gene are MNHEY and SMNVEV (reference sequence). This CDR3 contains 16 residues. The V gene end was trimmed by 6 bases and the J gene end by 5 bases; junction bases not matched to a gene: 7. CDR3: CASSRTSGRFHNEQFF. The CDR3 region has the DNA TGTGCCAGCAGCCGGACTAGCGGGAGATTTCACAATGAGCAGTTCTTC.

The chain has TRBV28 and TRBJ1-2; possibly TRBD1 for D (5 bases). Looked up from germline, CDR1 is MDHEN and CDR2 is SYDVKM. The CDR3 consists of 14 residues. Trimming left V 7 bases short and J 8 bases short, with 20 bases between. CDR3 protein: CASTHRGFVGGYTF. As DNA, the CDR3 is TGTGCCAGCACTCACCGGGGGTTTGTCGGCGGCTACACCTTC.

V is TRBV7-2 and J is TRBJ2-3, with 10 bases fitting TRBD1. Trimming at V came to 1 base and at J to 13 bases, leaving 5 bases not matched to a gene. This CDR3 region has 13 residues. The germline gives CDR1 SGHTA, CDR2 FQGNSA. Written as DNA, the CDR3 is TGTGCCAGCAGCTTAGTTCGGGACAGGGGAAAGTATTTT. Its translation: CASSLVRDRGKYF. The variable domain in full, completed from reference TRBV7-2 and TRBJ2-3, reads GAGVSQSPSNKVTEKGKDVELRCDPISGHTALYWYRQSLGQGLEFLIYFQGNSAPDKSGLPSDRFSAERTGGSVSTLTIQRTQQEDSAVYLCASSLVRDRGKYFGPGTRLTVL.

This rearrangement joins TRBV3-1 (or the pseudogene TRBV3-2) to TRBJ2-2; the D gene is possibly TRBD2 (6 bases). CDR3 length equals 13 residues. Trimming took off 6 bases at V and 7 bases at J, with 12 bases between the two ends. CDR1 is LGHDT and CDR2 is YNNKEL in the germline V gene (reference sequence). CDR3 in amino acids: CASRDYSNGELFF. The CDR3 DNA reads as TGTGCCAGCAGGGACTACAGTAACGGGGAGCTGTTTTTT.

This clone was detected only once. The chain carries TRBV6-2 or TRBV6-3 and TRBJ2-2; a weak D match, TRBD1 (7 bases). Trimming took off 5 bases at V and 8 bases at J, with 15 bases between the two ends. CDR3 length: 14 residues. The germline V gene encodes CDR1 MNHEY and CDR2 SVGEGT. The CDR3 loop reads CASSPGGFPGELFF. In nucleotides, the CDR3 is TGTGCCAGCAGTCCAGGGGGGTTCCCGGGGGAGCTGTTTTTT.

The chain links TRBV11-2 to TRBJ2-5, with no clear D. With 5 bases removed from V and 2 bases from J, the gap between germline ends came to 18 bases. Per the germline V gene, CDR1 is SGHAT and CDR2 is FQNNGV. The CDR3 covers 16 residues. CDR3 sequence (DNA): TGTGCCAGCAGCCGATTAAGATGGGCAGAACAAGAGACCCAGTACTTC. Translation gives CASSRLRWAEQETQYF.

Relative to its sample, this clone is medium-sized. The DNA of the CDR3 is TGTGCCAGCAGCAAAGACTCAGGGGAGACCCAGTACTTC. Translated: CASSKDSGETQYF. This chain uses TRBV6-2 or TRBV6-3 with TRBJ2-5; perhaps TRBD1 as D (5 bases). Per germline, CDR1 MNHEY and CDR2 SVGEGT. The CDR3 length is 13 residues. Trimming took off 6 bases at V and 5 bases at J, with 13 bases between the two ends.

The chain is built from TRBV20-1 and TRBJ2-1, with 8 positions matching TRBD2. The CDR3 covers 14 residues. Per germline, CDR1 DFQATT and CDR2 SNEGSKA (reference sequence). The ends lost 3 bases at V and 9 bases at J; junction bases unmatched: 10. This CDR3 is CSASSGGPGREQFF. CDR3 DNA: TGCAGTGCTAGTTCGGGAGGGCCAGGGCGTGAGCAGTTCTTC.

The J gene is TRBJ2-5, the V gene TRBV18; D remains ambiguous. Trimming left V 3 bases short and J 1 base short, with 12 bases between. The germline CDR1 and CDR2 sequences are KGHSH and LQKENI. The CDR3 is 15 residues long. CDR3 nucleotide sequence: TGTGCCAGCTCACCTAATCTGGGCAGCCAAGAGACCCAGTACTTC. Translation gives CASSPNLGSQETQYF.

This chain links TRBV6-2 or TRBV6-3 with TRBJ2-5; D perhaps matches TRBD2 (6 bases). This CDR3 comprises 17 residues. The V gene's germline CDR1 is MNHEY and CDR2 SVGEGT. V lost 0 bases and J lost 3, with 17 bases in between. The CDR3 DNA reads as TGTGCCAGCAGTTACTCGATAGATCATCCGGGGGAAGAGACCCAGTACTTC. Translation: CASSYSIDHPGEETQYF.

The chain recombines TRBV30 with TRBJ1-5, with 9 positions matching TRBD1. The length of the CDR3 is 13 residues. Germline V gene sequence: CDR1 GTSNPN, CDR2 SVGIG (reference sequence). V shed 4 bases, J shed 5 bases, and the junction held 3 bases outside the gene matches. CDR3 sequence (DNA): TGTGCCTGGAAGGGACAGGGTGATCAGCCCCAGCATTTT. This sequence encodes CAWKGQGDQPQHF.

The chain is built from TRBV5-1 and TRBJ1-4; D ambiguous. Looked up from germline, CDR1 is SGHRS and CDR2 is YFSETQ. This CDR3 contains 14 residues. The V and J ends lost 0 bases and 0 bases respectively, with 3 bases between them. CDR3 sequence: CASSLDSTNEKLFF. CDR3 DNA sequence: TGCGCCAGCAGCTTGGACTCAACTAATGAAAAACTGTTTTTT.